This T cell receptor (beta chain) was identified in a study of CD8 T cells in ankylosing spondylitis. Study-wide points: There was reportedly significant enrichment of clones that were disease-linked in matched ankylosing spondylitis synovial fluid. A CD8+ phenotype characterized the disease-linked clones, which were relatively rare in peripheral blood. A TCR beta motif of fewer than ten highly homologous variants seemed to mark ankylosing spondylitis blood. Before this, some motif variants had been reported in reactive arthritis synovial fluid and blood.

This CDR3 has 16 amino acids. Germline CDR1 is SGHRS and CDR2 is YFSETQ. V gave up 2 bases and J gave up 0 bases; unmatched junction bases: 4. A single record per CDR3 protein comes from TCRdb applying MiXCR to the 5' RACE reads. Of some 120,000 distinct CDR3 sequences listed, approximately 13% are singletons. In the case of this clonotype: What it binds is unknown.

The receptor was derived from a female donor with ankylosing spondylitis or in good health (not recorded which). Specimen: blood, either unsorted or a sorted T cell fraction (not recorded which). The chain employs TRBV5-1 and TRBJ2-3, with TRBD2 matching 9 bases. The CDR3 nucleotides read TGCGCCAGCAGCTTCGGGCTAGCGGGGAGCACAGATACGCAGTATTTT. Protein product: CASSFGLAGSTDTQYF.